This T cell receptor (beta chain) was sequenced for a study of CD8 T cells in Susac syndrome. Trimming took 2 bases from V and 1 from J, leaving 9 bases between them. Germline V gene data show CDR1 as SGHTA and CDR2 as FQGNSA. The CDR3 is 15 amino acids. cDNA came from about 0.5 to 1 ug RNA primed by random hexamers. immunoSEQ multiplex PCR amplified TCR beta CDR3 across 54 Vbeta, 13 Jbeta. TCRdb re-called the immunoSEQ multiplex PCR reads with MiXCR, one entry per CDR3 protein. This table holds approximately 220,000 distinct CDR3 sequences, 85% to 95% found once. Sequencing of TCR beta was carried out in blood CD8+ and CD4+ T cells. The multiple sclerosis controls consisted of treatment-naive patients with relapsing-remitting disease, either stable or active. Both CD4+ and CD8+ T cells were negatively isolated, and TEMRA cells underwent FACS enrichment.

The TCR originated in a human donor with multiple sclerosis. Sequencing was performed on CD4+ T cells from PBMCs. The J gene is TRBJ1-5, the V gene TRBV7-2; D uncertain. The CDR3, as DNA: TGTGCCAGCAGCTTATGGGAGCAGAGCAATCAGCCCCAGCATTTT. Its protein product is CASSLWEQSNQPQHF.